Listed below are T cell receptor beta chains from one sample, sequenced in a study of T cells after posttransplantation cyclophosphamide. Produced via immunoSEQ multiplex PCR; TCRdb's table is partial and in-frame only. Of tens of thousands of clones listed, about 91% were seen once; the top ten hold around 0.1%. The sequenced sample was naive CD4+ T cells sorted from blood. Receptor source: a man aged 25-40 years in good health and a related stem cell transplant donor. Both conserved end residues are part of each CDR3. Each record gives: D gene, clone size, V gene, J gene, CDR3 protein, CDR3 DNA. D genes are given only for firm matches. Only some rows state a clone size, as once, few, many or a class for expanded clones.

d_gene: TRBD1; abundance: -; v_gene: TRBV18; j_gene: TRBJ1-1; CDR3aa: CASSPGTGYTEAFF; CDR3nt: TGTGCCAGCTCTCCCGGGACAGGATACACTGAAGCTTTCTTT
d_gene: -; abundance: -; v_gene: TRBV2; j_gene: TRBJ1-1; CDR3aa: CASSEGTGGAEAFF; CDR3nt: TGTGCCAGCAGTGAGGGTACGGGAGGCGCTGAAGCTTTCTTT
d_gene: -; abundance: -; v_gene: TRBV5-1; j_gene: TRBJ1-2; CDR3aa: CASSFGGLDGYTF; CDR3nt: TGCGCCAGCAGCTTCGGGGGTCTAGATGGCTACACCTTC
d_gene: TRBD1; abundance: -; v_gene: TRBV5-6; j_gene: TRBJ2-7; CDR3aa: CASSRVDRGLYEQYF; CDR3nt: TGTGCCAGCAGCAGGGTGGACAGGGGGCTCTACGAGCAGTACTTC
d_gene: TRBD1; abundance: -; v_gene: TRBV5-1; j_gene: TRBJ2-3; CDR3aa: CASSFGQGLTDTQYF; CDR3nt: TGCGCCAGCAGCTTCGGACAGGGGTTGACAGATACGCAGTATTTT
d_gene: TRBD2; abundance: -; v_gene: TRBV7-2; j_gene: TRBJ2-3; CDR3aa: CASSLSGTSTDTQYF; CDR3nt: TGTGCCAGCAGCTTAAGCGGGACGAGCACAGATACGCAGTATTTT
d_gene: TRBD2; abundance: once; v_gene: TRBV9; j_gene: TRBJ2-5; CDR3aa: CASSARTSSGAQYF; CDR3nt: TGTGCCAGCAGCGCCCGGACTAGCTCCGGGGCCCAGTACTTC
d_gene: -; abundance: -; v_gene: TRBV28; j_gene: TRBJ1-2; CDR3aa: CASRNRGNYGYTF; CDR3nt: TGTGCCAGCCGCAATCGGGGGAACTATGGCTACACCTTC
d_gene: -; abundance: -; v_gene: TRBV6-6; j_gene: TRBJ2-5; CDR3aa: CASRTVETQYF; CDR3nt: TGTGCCAGCAGAACTGTGGAGACCCAGTACTTC
d_gene: TRBD2; abundance: -; v_gene: TRBV5-4; j_gene: TRBJ2-7; CDR3aa: CASSLVTSGGAYEQYF; CDR3nt: TGTGCCAGCAGCTTGGTGACTAGCGGGGGGGCATACGAGCAGTACTTC
d_gene: -; abundance: -; v_gene: TRBV5-6; j_gene: TRBJ2-7; CDR3aa: CASSRTRSYEQYF; CDR3nt: TGTGCCAGCAGCCGGACACGCTCCTACGAGCAGTACTTC
d_gene: TRBD1; abundance: -; v_gene: TRBV18; j_gene: TRBJ1-1; CDR3aa: CASSTTGVNTEAFF; CDR3nt: TGTGCCAGCTCGACTACAGGGGTGAACACTGAAGCTTTCTTT
d_gene: TRBD1; abundance: -; v_gene: TRBV20-1; j_gene: TRBJ1-2; CDR3aa: CSATGGWGYTF; CDR3nt: TGCAGTGCCACAGGGGGCTGGGGCTACACCTTC
d_gene: TRBD1; abundance: -; v_gene: TRBV6-5; j_gene: TRBJ2-7; CDR3aa: CASSPFGTDIYEQYF; CDR3nt: TGTGCCAGCAGTCCCTTCGGGACAGACATCTACGAGCAGTACTTC
d_gene: -; abundance: -; v_gene: TRBV4-1; j_gene: TRBJ2-1; CDR3aa: CASSQEVAGWYNEQFF; CDR3nt: TGCGCCAGCAGCCAAGAAGTAGCAGGGTGGTATAATGAGCAGTTCTTC
d_gene: TRBD2; abundance: -; v_gene: TRBV5-1; j_gene: TRBJ2-1; CDR3aa: CASSFGGGALEQFF; CDR3nt: TGCGCCAGCAGCTTCGGCGGGGGGGCACTTGAGCAGTTCTTC
d_gene: -; abundance: -; v_gene: TRBV5-1; j_gene: TRBJ1-2; CDR3aa: CASSLGLWGPDYGYTF; CDR3nt: TGCGCCAGCAGCTTGGGGTTGTGGGGGCCTGACTATGGCTACACCTTC
d_gene: TRBD2; abundance: -; v_gene: TRBV5-5; j_gene: TRBJ2-7; CDR3aa: CASLRGLAVGHEQYF; CDR3nt: TGTGCCAGCCTCCGTGGTCTAGCGGTGGGCCACGAGCAGTACTTC
d_gene: TRBD2; abundance: -; v_gene: TRBV11-2; j_gene: TRBJ2-5; CDR3aa: CASSLGGVQETQYF; CDR3nt: TGTGCCAGCAGCTTGGGGGGGGTCCAAGAGACCCAGTACTTC
d_gene: TRBD1; abundance: -; v_gene: TRBV6-5; j_gene: TRBJ1-3; CDR3aa: CASSYQGQGSGNTIYF; CDR3nt: TGTGCCAGCAGTTACCAGGGACAGGGATCTGGAAACACCATATATTTT
d_gene: -; abundance: -; v_gene: TRBV7-2; j_gene: TRBJ1-1; CDR3aa: CASSLVTGTNTEAFF; CDR3nt: TGTGCCAGCAGCTTAGTCACAGGGACGAACACTGAAGCTTTCTTT
d_gene: -; abundance: -; v_gene: TRBV7-9; j_gene: TRBJ1-4; CDR3aa: CASSLEAGSTNEKLFF; CDR3nt: TGTGCCAGCAGCTTAGAGGCAGGGTCGACTAATGAAAAACTGTTTTTT
d_gene: TRBD1; abundance: -; v_gene: TRBV5-8; j_gene: TRBJ1-2; CDR3aa: CASSSLFTGQGAKGPGYTF; CDR3nt: TGTGCCAGCAGCTCGCTCTTTACGGGACAGGGGGCAAAGGGCCCTGGCTACACCTTC
d_gene: TRBD2; abundance: -; v_gene: TRBV19; j_gene: TRBJ2-4; CDR3aa: CASTPGTSGSKNIQYF; CDR3nt: TGTGCCAGTACTCCTGGGACTAGCGGCTCCAAAAACATTCAGTACTTC
d_gene: TRBD1; abundance: -; v_gene: TRBV19; j_gene: TRBJ1-1; CDR3aa: CASSHRGNTEAFF; CDR3nt: TGTGCCAGTAGCCACAGGGGAAACACTGAAGCTTTCTTT
d_gene: -; abundance: -; v_gene: TRBV9; j_gene: TRBJ1-5; CDR3aa: CASSADWSQPQHF; CDR3nt: TGTGCCAGCAGCGCAGACTGGTCCCAGCCCCAGCATTTT